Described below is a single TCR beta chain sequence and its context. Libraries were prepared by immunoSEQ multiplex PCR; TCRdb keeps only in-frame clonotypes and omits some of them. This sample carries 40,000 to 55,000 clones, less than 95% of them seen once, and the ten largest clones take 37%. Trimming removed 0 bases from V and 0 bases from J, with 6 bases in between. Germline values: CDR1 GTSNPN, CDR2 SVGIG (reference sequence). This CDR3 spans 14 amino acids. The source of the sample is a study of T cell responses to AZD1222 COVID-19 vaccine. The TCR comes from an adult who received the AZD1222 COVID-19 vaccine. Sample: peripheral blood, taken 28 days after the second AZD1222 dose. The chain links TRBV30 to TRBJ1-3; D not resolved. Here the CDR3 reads CAWSVSLSGNTIYF. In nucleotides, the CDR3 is TGTGCCTGGAGTGTATCCCTCTCTGGAAACACCATATATTTT.